Below are 2 T cell receptor beta chains sequenced from a single sample in a study of cytomegalovirus exposure and HLA in healthy donors. A multiplex PCR was run with 60 Vbeta primers and 13 Jbeta primers. TCRdb keeps only in-frame clones here, not all; method: immunoSEQ multiplex PCR. This sample has 150,000 to 200,000 clones, with roughly 80% found just once. Sequencing used PBMCs. These receptor sequences come from a woman in her 40s in good health and CMV-seropositive.

The chain joins TRBV18 to TRBJ1-4, with 10 bases identical to TRBD1. The CDR3 length is 15 residues. The V gene's germline CDR1 is KGHSH and CDR2 LQKENI. The V segment lost 6 bases and the J segment 7 bases; nucleotides outside the gene matches: 8. CDR3 amino acids: CASSYGQGGIEKLFF. The DNA of the CDR3 is TGTGCCAGCTCGTATGGACAGGGGGGCATTGAAAAACTGTTTTTT. Variable domain in full (rest from reference TRBV18 and TRBJ1-4): NAGVMQNPRHLVRRRGQEARLRCSPMKGHSHVYWYRQLPEEGLKFMVYLQKENIIDESGMPKERFSAEFPKEGPSILRIQQVVRGDSAAYFCASSYGQGGIEKLFFGSGTQLSVL.

V and J are TRBV7-9 and TRBJ2-1; a possible D gene is TRBD2 (6 bases). CDR1 is SEHNR, CDR2 FQNEAQ, per germline (reference sequence). CDR3 size: 14 residues. V was shortened by 0 bases and J by 8 bases, with 11 bases between the two germline ends. CDR3 coding DNA: TGTGCCAGCAGCTTAGCGCGCAGGGAGGATGAGCAGTTCTTC. Translating gives CASSLARREDEQFF.